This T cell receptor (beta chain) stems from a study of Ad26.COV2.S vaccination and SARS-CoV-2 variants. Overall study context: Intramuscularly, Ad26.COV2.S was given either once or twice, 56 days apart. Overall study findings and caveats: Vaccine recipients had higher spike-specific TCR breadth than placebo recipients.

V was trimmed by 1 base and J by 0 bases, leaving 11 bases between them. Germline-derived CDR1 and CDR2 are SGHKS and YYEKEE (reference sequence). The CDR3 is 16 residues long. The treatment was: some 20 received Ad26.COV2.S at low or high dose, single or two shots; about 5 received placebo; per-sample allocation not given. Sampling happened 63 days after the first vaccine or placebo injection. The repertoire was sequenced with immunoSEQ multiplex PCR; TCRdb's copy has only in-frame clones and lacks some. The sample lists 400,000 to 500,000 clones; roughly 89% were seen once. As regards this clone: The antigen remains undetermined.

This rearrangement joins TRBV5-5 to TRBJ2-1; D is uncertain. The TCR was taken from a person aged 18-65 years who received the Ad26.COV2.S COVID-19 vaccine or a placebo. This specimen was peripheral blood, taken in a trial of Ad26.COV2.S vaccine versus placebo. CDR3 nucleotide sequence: TGTGCCAGCAGCTTGAAGGGATCCAGCTCCTACAATGAGCAGTTCTTC. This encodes CASSLKGSSSYNEQFF.